Sequencing of this T cell receptor beta chain was carried out in a study of blood T cell repertoires in COVID-19. Assay: immunoSEQ multiplex PCR; the TCRdb copy retains only in-frame clones and omits some. Here the sample spans approximately 190,000 clones, around 80% being singletons. Trimming took off 11 bases at V and 0 bases at J, with 7 bases between the two ends. This CDR3 is 11 amino acids long. Germline V gene lookup returns CDR1 SNHLY and CDR2 FYNNEI. The sample taken for sequencing was peripheral blood. The chain couples TRBV2 to TRBJ1-1, with unresolved D. The TCR was taken from a man aged 60-69 years with acute or convalescent COVID-19. The CDR3 is CAAALNTEAFF. The CDR3 DNA follows: TGTGCCGCGGCTTTGAACACTGAAGCTTTCTTT. The full variable domain, rest sourced from reference TRBV2 and TRBJ1-1, is EPEVTQTPSHQVTQMGQEVILRCVPISNHLYFYWYRQILGQKVEFLVSFYNNEISEKSEIFDDQFSVERPDGSNFTLKIRSTKLEDSAMYFCAAALNTEAFFGQGTRLTVV.